The 9 T cell receptor beta chains below come from one sample, sequenced in a study of T cell responses to AZD1222 COVID-19 vaccine. The data were produced by immunoSEQ multiplex PCR, yet TCRdb's version contains in-frame clones alone and is incomplete. In the table there are about 75,000 clones, over 75% of which are singletons. The specimen comprised peripheral blood, sampled 28 days after the second AZD1222 dose. These receptors were taken from an adult who received the AZD1222 COVID-19 vaccine.

This clone came up a few times. In nucleotides, the CDR3 is TGTGCCAGCAGCTCAGGAGCGGGGGGGGCAACAGATACGCAGTATTTT. It specifies CASSSGAGGATDTQYF. The chain links TRBV11-3 to TRBJ2-3; 10 positions agree with TRBD2. The CDR3 consists of 16 residues. V shed 4 bases, J shed 3 bases, and the junction held 7 bases outside the gene matches. Germline CDR1 and CDR2: SGHNT and YENEEA.

DNA for the CDR3: TGTGCCAGCAGCCCTAATCAGGGGGCTGGCCGGGAGCAGTACTTC. It encodes CASSPNQGAGREQYF. The chain couples TRBV2 to TRBJ2-7; the match to TRBD1 covers 8 bases. CDR1 is SNHLY, CDR2 FYNNEI, per germline. V shed 6 bases, J shed 7 bases, and the junction held 14 bases outside the gene matches. The CDR3 extends over 15 amino acids.

The V gene is TRBV7-9, the J gene TRBJ1-2, with no clear D. This CDR3 contains 13 residues. CDR1 is SEHNR, CDR2 FQNEAQ, per germline (reference sequence). Trimming removed 5 bases at V and 4 bases at J, with 11 bases between. This CDR3 is CASSLSYSYGYTF. The CDR3 DNA follows: TGTGCCAGCAGCCTTTCTTACAGCTATGGCTACACCTTC.

The chain couples TRBV4-2 to TRBJ1-4, with D tentatively TRBD1 (5 bases). Looked up from germline, CDR1 is LGHNA and CDR2 is YNFKEQ. V dropped 2 bases and J dropped 5 bases, with 9 bases sitting between them. The CDR3 sequence is 14 residues long. CDR3 sequence reads: CASSQRGSNEKLFF. DNA of the CDR3: TGTGCCAGCAGCCAAAGGGGTTCCAATGAAAAACTGTTTTTT.

The chain couples TRBV2 to TRBJ1-5; D is undetermined. The V end lost 3 bases, the J end lost 9 bases, and 12 bases lay between the germline ends. The CDR3 is 13 amino acids. CDR1 and CDR2 (germline): SNHLY, FYNNEI. CDR3 coding DNA: TGTGCCAGCAGTGATCGGCAGGCTTGGCCCCAGCATTTT. Its translation is CASSDRQAWPQHF.

This chain joins TRBV6-1 and TRBJ1-1, with a weak D call TRBD1 (5 bases). The CDR3 spans 15 residues. Trimming left V 1 base short and J 0 bases short, with 9 bases between. Germline CDR1 MNHNS, CDR2 SASEGT. The CDR3 sequence: CASSEGRQMNTEAFF. In nucleotides, the CDR3 is TGTGCCAGCAGTGAAGGGAGACAGATGAACACTGAAGCTTTCTTT.

This sequence joins TRBV10-3 and TRBJ2-7, with 9 bases that match TRBD1. The germline V gene has CDR1 ENHRY and CDR2 SYGVKD. V lost 5 bases, J lost 4 bases, and 9 bases stayed unmatched. The CDR3 runs to 15 residues. CDR3 protein: CAISSPGQGFYEQYF. The CDR3 DNA follows: TGTGCCATCAGTAGCCCGGGACAGGGCTTTTACGAGCAGTACTTC.

The V call is TRBV29-1, the J call TRBJ1-2; D might be TRBD1 (5 bases). The V gene's germline CDR1 is SQVTM and CDR2 ANQGSEA. V was clipped by 7 bases and J by 8 bases, with 14 bases between them. The CDR3 has 11 amino acids. The CDR3: CSATQGTGYTF. For the CDR3, the DNA is TGCAGCGCCACCCAGGGAACGGGCTACACCTTC.

V gene TRBV6-5 combines with J gene TRBJ2-5; 8 bases map to TRBD2. From germline, CDR1 is MNHEY and CDR2 SVGAGI. This CDR3 is built from 15 residues. Trimming took 10 bases from V and 1 from J; bases not matched to a gene: 11. In DNA, the CDR3 is TGTGCCACCTCTCAAACGGGGGGGATCCAAGAGACCCAGTACTTC. Translating gives CATSQTGGIQETQYF.